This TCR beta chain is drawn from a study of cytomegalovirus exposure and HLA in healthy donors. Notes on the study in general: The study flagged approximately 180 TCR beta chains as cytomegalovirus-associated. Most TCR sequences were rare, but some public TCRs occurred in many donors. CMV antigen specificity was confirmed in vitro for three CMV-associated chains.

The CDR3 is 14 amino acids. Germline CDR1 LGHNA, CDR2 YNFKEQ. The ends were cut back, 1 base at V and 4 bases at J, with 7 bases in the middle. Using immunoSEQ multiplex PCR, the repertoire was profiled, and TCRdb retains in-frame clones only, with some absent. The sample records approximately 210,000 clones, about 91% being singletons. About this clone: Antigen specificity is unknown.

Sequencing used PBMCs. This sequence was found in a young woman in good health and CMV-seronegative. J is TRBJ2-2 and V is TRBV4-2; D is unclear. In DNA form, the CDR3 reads TGTGCCAGCAGCCAAGGCCAGTCCACCGGGGAGCTGTTTTTT. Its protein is CASSQGQSTGELFF.